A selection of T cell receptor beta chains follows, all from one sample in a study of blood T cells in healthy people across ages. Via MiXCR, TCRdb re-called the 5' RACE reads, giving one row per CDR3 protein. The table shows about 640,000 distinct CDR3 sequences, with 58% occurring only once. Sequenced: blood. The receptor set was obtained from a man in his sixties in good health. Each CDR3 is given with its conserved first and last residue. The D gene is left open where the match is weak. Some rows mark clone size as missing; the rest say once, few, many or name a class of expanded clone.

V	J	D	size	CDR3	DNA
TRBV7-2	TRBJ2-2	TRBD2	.	CASSTGGTSNTGELFF	TGTGCCAGCAGCACCGGGGGGACCTCGAACACCGGGGAGCTGTTTTTT
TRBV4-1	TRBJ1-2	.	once	CASSHPPWDYGYTF	TGCGCCAGCAGCCACCCTCCTTGGGACTATGGCTACACCTTC
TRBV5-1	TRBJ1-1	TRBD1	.	CASSSTGVGTEAFF	TGCGCCAGCAGCTCGACAGGGGTAGGCACTGAAGCTTTCTTT
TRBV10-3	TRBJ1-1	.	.	CAIRDEPGLRVNTEAFF	TGTGCCATCAGGGACGAACCCGGACTGAGGGTGAACACTGAAGCTTTCTTT
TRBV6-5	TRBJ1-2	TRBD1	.	CASSYSTGAFYGYTF	TGTGCCAGCAGTTACTCCACAGGGGCCTTCTATGGCTACACCTTC
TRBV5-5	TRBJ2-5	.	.	CASSAQGMYQETQYF	TGTGCCAGCAGTGCCCAGGGGATGTACCAAGAGACCCAGTACTTC
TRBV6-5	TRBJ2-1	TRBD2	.	CASSRTSGVFNEQFF	TGTGCCAGCAGTCGGACTAGCGGGGTCTTTAATGAGCAGTTCTTC
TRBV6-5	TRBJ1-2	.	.	CASSYSLVYGYTF	TGTGCCAGCAGTTACTCTTTAGTCTATGGCTACACCTTC
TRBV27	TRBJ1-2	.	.	CASSPLQSDGYGYTF	TGTGCCAGCAGTCCGTTACAGTCGGACGGCTATGGCTACACCTTC
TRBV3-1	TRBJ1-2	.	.	CASSPRTEYYGYTF	TGTGCCAGCAGCCCACGGACAGAATACTATGGCTACACCTTC
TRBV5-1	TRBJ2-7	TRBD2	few	CASRDGTSGEYEQYF	TGCGCCAGCAGGGACGGGACTAGCGGGGAGTACGAGCAGTACTTC
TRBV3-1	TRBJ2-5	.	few	CASSQDLSRGQETQYF	TGTGCCAGCAGCCAAGATTTGAGTCGGGGGCAAGAGACCCAGTACTTC
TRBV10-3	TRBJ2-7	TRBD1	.	CAAAAGGSWEQYF	TGTGCCGCTGCGGCAGGGGGCTCCTGGGAGCAGTACTTC
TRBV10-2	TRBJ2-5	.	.	CASSDWGPGKETQYF	TGCGCCAGCAGTGATTGGGGGCCAGGAAAAGAGACCCAGTACTTC
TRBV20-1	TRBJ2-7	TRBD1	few	CSVPGQGDEQYF	TGCAGTGTACCGGGACAGGGTGACGAGCAGTACTTC
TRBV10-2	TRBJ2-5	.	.	CASSEDTASGTQYF	TGCGCCAGCAGTGAAGACACTGCAAGTGGGACCCAGTACTTC
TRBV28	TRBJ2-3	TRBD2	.	CASSLWRLAGTDTQYF	TGTGCCAGCAGTTTATGGCGACTAGCGGGCACAGATACGCAGTATTTT
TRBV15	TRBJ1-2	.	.	CATSRVAGTYTF	TGTGCCACCAGCAGGGTAGCAGGAACCTACACCTTC
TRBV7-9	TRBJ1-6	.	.	CASSRDSDNSPLHF	TGTGCCAGCAGCCGGGACTCCGATAATTCACCCCTCCACTTT
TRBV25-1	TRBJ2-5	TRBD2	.	CASSEVGTSRRETQYF	TGTGCCAGCAGTGAAGTGGGGACTAGCAGGAGGGAGACCCAGTACTTC
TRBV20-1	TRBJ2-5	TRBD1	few	CSAFSGGGETQYF	TGCAGTGCCTTTTCAGGGGGCGGAGAGACCCAGTACTTC
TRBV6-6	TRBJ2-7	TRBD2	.	CASTLNMGGRGAEQYF	TGTGCCAGCACCCTCAACATGGGGGGGAGGGGTGCGGAGCAGTACTTC
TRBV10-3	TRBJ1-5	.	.	CAISESSQFNQPQHF	TGTGCCATCAGTGAGTCTTCCCAGTTCAATCAGCCCCAGCATTTT
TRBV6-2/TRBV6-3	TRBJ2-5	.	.	CASSRWDGSQETQYF	TGTGCCAGCAGCCGGTGGGACGGATCACAAGAGACCCAGTACTTC
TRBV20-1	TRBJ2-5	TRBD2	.	CSEDGGGAGETQYF	TGCAGTGAGGACGGCGGGGGGGCCGGAGAGACCCAGTACTTC
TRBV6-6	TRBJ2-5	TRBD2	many	CASSGGGETQYF	TGTGCCAGCAGTGGGGGGGGTGAGACCCAGTACTTC
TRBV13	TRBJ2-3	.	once	CASSWVRLRSTDTQYF	TGTGCCAGCAGTTGGGTGAGACTACGAAGCACAGATACGCAGTATTTT
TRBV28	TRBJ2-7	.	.	CASSFGTHYEQYF	TGTGCCAGCAGTTTCGGGACTCATTACGAGCAGTACTTC
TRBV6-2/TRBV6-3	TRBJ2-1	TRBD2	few	CASSPGLIRSGGPYNEQFF	TGTGCCAGCAGCCCCGGACTCATACGTTCGGGGGGACCTTACAATGAGCAGTTCTTC
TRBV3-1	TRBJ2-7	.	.	CASSSTMSSYEQYF	TGTGCCAGCAGCTCTACCATGAGCTCCTACGAGCAGTACTTC
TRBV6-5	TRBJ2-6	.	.	CASSYSIAPGANVLTF	TGTGCCAGCAGTTACTCGATAGCACCTGGGGCCAACGTCCTGACTTTC
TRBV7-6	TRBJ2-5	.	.	CASSTHKTETQYF	TGTGCCAGCAGCACCCATAAAACAGAGACCCAGTACTTC
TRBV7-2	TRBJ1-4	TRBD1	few	CASSLADREKLFF	TGTGCCAGCAGCTTAGCGGACAGGGAAAAACTGTTTTTT
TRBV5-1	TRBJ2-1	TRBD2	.	CASSLIGGGGNEQFF	TGCGCCAGCAGCTTGATTGGCGGGGGAGGGAATGAGCAGTTCTTC
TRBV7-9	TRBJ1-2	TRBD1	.	CASKPMTGDYGYTF	TGTGCCAGCAAACCAATGACAGGGGACTATGGCTACACCTTC
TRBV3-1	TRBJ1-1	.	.	CASTDGKRAGRRDAFF	TGTGCCAGCACAGATGGCAAGAGAGCGGGGCGCAGGGACGCTTTCTTT
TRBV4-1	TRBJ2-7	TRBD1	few	CASSIGTGGRSYEQYF	TGCGCCAGCAGCATTGGGACAGGGGGCCGATCCTACGAGCAGTACTTC
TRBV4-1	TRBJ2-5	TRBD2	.	CASSQSTGTSGPQETQYF	TGCGCCAGCAGCCAATCCACCGGGACTAGCGGACCCCAAGAGACCCAGTACTTC
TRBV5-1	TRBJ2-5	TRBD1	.	CASSLRGQQETQYF	TGCGCCAGCAGCTTGAGGGGACAGCAAGAGACCCAGTACTTC
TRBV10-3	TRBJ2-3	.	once	CAASAQGTDTQYF	TGTGCCGCCAGCGCCCAAGGGACAGATACGCAGTATTTT
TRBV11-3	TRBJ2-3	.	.	CASSPGVAPDTDTQYF	TGTGCCAGCAGTCCCGGGGTAGCTCCCGACACAGATACGCAGTATTTT
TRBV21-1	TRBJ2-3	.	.	CASSKVDLASRPSTDTQYF	TGTGCCAGCAGCAAAGTGGATTTGGCGAGCAGACCGAGCACAGATACGCAGTATTTT
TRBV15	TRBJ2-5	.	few	CATSNYREVQETQYF	TGTGCCACCAGCAACTACAGGGAAGTCCAAGAGACCCAGTACTTC
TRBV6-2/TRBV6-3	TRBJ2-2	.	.	CASKSVDTGELFF	TGTGCCAGCAAATCCGTGGACACCGGGGAGCTGTTTTTT
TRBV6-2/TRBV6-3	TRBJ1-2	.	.	CASIERRPLNYGYTF	TGTGCCAGCATCGAACGAAGGCCTCTTAACTATGGCTACACCTTC
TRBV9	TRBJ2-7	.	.	CASSVALGPYEQYF	TGTGCCAGCAGCGTAGCCCTGGGGCCCTACGAGCAGTACTTC
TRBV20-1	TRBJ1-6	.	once	CSAQGPNSPLHF	TGCAGTGCTCAGGGACCAAATTCACCCCTCCACTTT
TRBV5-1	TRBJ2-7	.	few	CASSLEGNLYEQYF	TGCGCCAGCAGCTTGGAGGGGAACCTTTACGAGCAGTACTTC
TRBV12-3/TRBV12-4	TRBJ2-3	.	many	CASSLGDTQYF	TGTGCCAGCAGTTTAGGAGATACGCAGTATTTT
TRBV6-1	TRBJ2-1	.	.	CASSGGFGNEQFF	TGTGCCAGCAGTGGGGGGTTTGGCAATGAGCAGTTCTTC
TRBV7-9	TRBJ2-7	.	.	CASSLFEVNEQYF	TGTGCCAGCAGCTTATTTGAGGTCAATGAGCAGTACTTC
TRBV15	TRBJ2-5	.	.	CATSSGWGRETQYF	TGTGCCACCAGCTCCGGCTGGGGGCGGGAGACCCAGTACTTC